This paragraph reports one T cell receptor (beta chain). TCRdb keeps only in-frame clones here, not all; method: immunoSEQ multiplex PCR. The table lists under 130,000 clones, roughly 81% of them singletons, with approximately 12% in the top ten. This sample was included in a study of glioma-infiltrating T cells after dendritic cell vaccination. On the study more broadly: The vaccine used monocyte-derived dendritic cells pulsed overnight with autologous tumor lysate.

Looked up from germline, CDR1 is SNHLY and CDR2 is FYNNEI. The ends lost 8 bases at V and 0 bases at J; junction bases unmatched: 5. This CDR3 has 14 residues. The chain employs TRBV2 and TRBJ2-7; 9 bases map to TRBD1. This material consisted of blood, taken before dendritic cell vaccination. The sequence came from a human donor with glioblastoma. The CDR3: CASQGQGNSYEQYF. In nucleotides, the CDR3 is TGTGCCAGCCAGGGACAGGGAAACTCCTACGAGCAGTACTTC.